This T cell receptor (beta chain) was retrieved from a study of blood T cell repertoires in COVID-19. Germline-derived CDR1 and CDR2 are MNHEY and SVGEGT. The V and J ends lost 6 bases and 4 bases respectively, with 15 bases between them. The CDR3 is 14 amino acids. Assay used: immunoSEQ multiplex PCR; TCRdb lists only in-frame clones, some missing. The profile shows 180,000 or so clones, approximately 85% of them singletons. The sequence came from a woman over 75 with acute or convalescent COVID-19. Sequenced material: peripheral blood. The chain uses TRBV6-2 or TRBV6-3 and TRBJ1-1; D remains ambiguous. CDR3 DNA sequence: TGTGCCAGCAGCCCCCAGCGGACGGTCACTGAAGCTTTCTTT. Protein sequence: CASSPQRTVTEAFF.